This is a list of T cell receptor beta chains from one sample in a study of blood T cell repertoires in COVID-19. Using immunoSEQ multiplex PCR, the repertoire was profiled, and TCRdb retains in-frame clones only, with some absent. The table lists some 200,000 clones, 70% to 90% of them singletons. The sample comprised peripheral blood. The source is a man aged 50-60 years who had recovered from COVID-19. The CDR3 runs from the conserved cysteine through the conserved F or W. D genes are given only for firm matches. The listing skips clone size in some rows; elsewhere it reads once, few, many or a size class.

d_gene: -
j_gene: TRBJ1-4
abundance: once
v_gene: TRBV9
CDR3nt: TGTGCCAGCAGCCCCCAGGTTGCAACTAATGAAAAACTGTTTTTT
CDR3aa: CASSPQVATNEKLFF

d_gene: -
j_gene: TRBJ2-7
abundance: few
v_gene: TRBV7-9
CDR3nt: TGTGCCAGCAGCTTTAAGGACAGCGTAACCTCCTACGAGCAGTACTTC
CDR3aa: CASSFKDSVTSYEQYF

d_gene: TRBD1
j_gene: TRBJ2-7
abundance: -
v_gene: TRBV28
CDR3nt: TGTGCCAGCAATGAAGTGGGACAGAGCTCCTACGAGCAGTACTTC
CDR3aa: CASNEVGQSSYEQYF

d_gene: -
j_gene: TRBJ1-5
abundance: -
v_gene: TRBV10-3
CDR3nt: TGTGCCATCAGTGGACAGACGACCAATCAGCCCCAGCATTTT
CDR3aa: CAISGQTTNQPQHF

d_gene: TRBD1
j_gene: TRBJ2-2
abundance: -
v_gene: TRBV10-2
CDR3nt: TGCGCCAGCCGACTGACAGGGGGAACGTCCGGGGAGCTGTTTTTT
CDR3aa: CASRLTGGTSGELFF

d_gene: -
j_gene: TRBJ2-7
abundance: -
v_gene: TRBV2
CDR3nt: TGTGCCAGCTTGGAGGGCTGGGATTACGAGCAGTACTTC
CDR3aa: CASLEGWDYEQYF

d_gene: -
j_gene: TRBJ1-1
abundance: few
v_gene: TRBV5-1
CDR3nt: TGCGCCAGCGGGAGGTTCTGGACTGAAGCTTTCTTT
CDR3aa: CASGRFWTEAFF

d_gene: TRBD1
j_gene: TRBJ1-1
abundance: -
v_gene: TRBV15
CDR3nt: TGTGCCACCAGCCCGGACAGGGGGTATGGTGAAGCTTTCTTT
CDR3aa: CATSPDRGYGEAFF

d_gene: -
j_gene: TRBJ2-2
abundance: -
v_gene: TRBV11-3
CDR3nt: TGTGCCAGCAGCGGACTCGGGGAGCTGTTTTTT
CDR3aa: CASSGLGELFF

d_gene: -
j_gene: TRBJ2-1
abundance: -
v_gene: TRBV27
CDR3nt: TGTGCCAGCGTCGAAGGGGCAGGGTCCAGGAATGAGCAGTTCTTC
CDR3aa: CASVEGAGSRNEQFF

d_gene: TRBD2
j_gene: TRBJ2-7
abundance: -
v_gene: TRBV5-4
CDR3nt: TGTGCCAGCAGCTCGGGACTAGCGATCTACGAGCAGTACTTC
CDR3aa: CASSSGLAIYEQYF

d_gene: TRBD1
j_gene: TRBJ1-1
abundance: -
v_gene: TRBV18
CDR3nt: TGTGCCAGCTCATCTAAAACAGGGGCGGTTGAAGCTTTCTTT
CDR3aa: CASSSKTGAVEAFF

d_gene: TRBD1
j_gene: TRBJ2-7
abundance: once
v_gene: TRBV18
CDR3nt: TGTGCCAGCTCACCACTTCCGGGACAGGCAGGAGAGCAGTACTTC
CDR3aa: CASSPLPGQAGEQYF

d_gene: TRBD1
j_gene: TRBJ2-1
abundance: -
v_gene: TRBV24-1
CDR3nt: TGTGCCACCAGTGACCGCCGGACAGGGTCCTCCTACAATGAGCAGTTCTTC
CDR3aa: CATSDRRTGSSYNEQFF

d_gene: -
j_gene: TRBJ2-5
abundance: -
v_gene: TRBV2
CDR3nt: TGTGCCAGCGGGCGGGCACAAGAGACCCAGTACTTC
CDR3aa: CASGRAQETQYF

d_gene: TRBD2
j_gene: TRBJ2-4
abundance: -
v_gene: TRBV5-1
CDR3nt: TGCGCCAGCAGTGGAAGGGGGACTAGCGGCTTTAATGAGGTCTTC
CDR3aa: CASSGRGTSGFNEVF

d_gene: -
j_gene: TRBJ1-2
abundance: -
v_gene: TRBV6-1
CDR3nt: TGTGCCAGCAGTGAATCAGGGATCTATGGCTACACCTTC
CDR3aa: CASSESGIYGYTF

d_gene: TRBD2
j_gene: TRBJ2-3
abundance: once
v_gene: TRBV27
CDR3nt: TGTGCCAGCAGTTCAACTAGCGGGACGGATACGCAGTATTTT
CDR3aa: CASSSTSGTDTQYF

d_gene: TRBD1
j_gene: TRBJ1-2
abundance: -
v_gene: TRBV11-2
CDR3nt: TGTGCCAGCAGCATCCGGGACAGGGGGCGCGGAGGCTACACCTTC
CDR3aa: CASSIRDRGRGGYTF

d_gene: TRBD2
j_gene: TRBJ2-1
abundance: once
v_gene: TRBV7-9
CDR3nt: TGTGCCAGCAGCCCTGCCCGGACTAGCGGCGACAATGAGCAGTTCTTC
CDR3aa: CASSPARTSGDNEQFF

d_gene: -
j_gene: TRBJ1-2
abundance: few
v_gene: TRBV19
CDR3nt: TGTGCCAGTAGTATAGATCGCGAGGGAACTTATGGCTACACCTTC
CDR3aa: CASSIDREGTYGYTF

d_gene: TRBD1
j_gene: TRBJ1-3
abundance: -
v_gene: TRBV5-6
CDR3nt: TGTGCCAGCAGTTTTAGAGACAGGGGGAACACCATATATTTT
CDR3aa: CASSFRDRGNTIYF

d_gene: -
j_gene: TRBJ1-3
abundance: -
v_gene: TRBV6-1
CDR3nt: TGTGCCAGCAGTGAAGCGGCCCCCCGTGGAAACACCATATATTTT
CDR3aa: CASSEAAPRGNTIYF

d_gene: -
j_gene: TRBJ2-2
abundance: -
v_gene: TRBV11-2
CDR3nt: TGTGCCAGCAGCAACATTAACACCGGGGAGCTGTTTTTT
CDR3aa: CASSNINTGELFF

d_gene: TRBD2
j_gene: TRBJ2-3
abundance: -
v_gene: TRBV30
CDR3nt: TGTGCCTGGGGTAATGGGGAGGGCCCCTTAGATACGCAGTATTTT
CDR3aa: CAWGNGEGPLDTQYF

d_gene: TRBD1
j_gene: TRBJ2-3
abundance: -
v_gene: TRBV4-2
CDR3nt: TGTGCCAGCAGCCGCGACAGGGGAAAAGATACGCAGTATTTT
CDR3aa: CASSRDRGKDTQYF

d_gene: -
j_gene: TRBJ1-2
abundance: -
v_gene: TRBV27
CDR3nt: TGTGCCAGCAGTCTTACAGGGTTTAACTATGGCTACACCTTC
CDR3aa: CASSLTGFNYGYTF

d_gene: -
j_gene: TRBJ2-7
abundance: few
v_gene: TRBV5-4
CDR3nt: TGTGCCAGCAGCTTGGGCGGCTACGAGCAGTACTTC
CDR3aa: CASSLGGYEQYF

d_gene: TRBD1
j_gene: TRBJ1-6
abundance: few
v_gene: TRBV19
CDR3nt: TGTGCCAGTAGTAAGCGGACAGGGAATAATTCACCCCTCCACTTT
CDR3aa: CASSKRTGNNSPLHF

d_gene: -
j_gene: TRBJ2-5
abundance: -
v_gene: TRBV2
CDR3nt: TGTGCCAGCAGTGAAGAGGGCTGGGGAGGAGAGACCCAGTACTTC
CDR3aa: CASSEEGWGGETQYF

d_gene: -
j_gene: TRBJ2-3
abundance: -
v_gene: TRBV27
CDR3nt: TGTGCCAGCAGTTTATCGGGCACAGGTACGCAGTATTTT
CDR3aa: CASSLSGTGTQYF

d_gene: -
j_gene: TRBJ2-4
abundance: -
v_gene: TRBV7-2
CDR3nt: TGTGCCAGCAGCTTCGACTACTTAAACATTCAGTACTTC
CDR3aa: CASSFDYLNIQYF

d_gene: -
j_gene: TRBJ2-5
abundance: -
v_gene: TRBV18
CDR3nt: TGTGCCAGCTCACCAGGGCAATTCCCCGAGACCCAGTACTTC
CDR3aa: CASSPGQFPETQYF

d_gene: -
j_gene: TRBJ2-3
abundance: -
v_gene: TRBV7-2
CDR3nt: TGTGCCAGCAGCTATAGCATCACAGATACGCAGTATTTT
CDR3aa: CASSYSITDTQYF

d_gene: TRBD1
j_gene: TRBJ2-7
abundance: -
v_gene: TRBV3-1/TRBV3-2
CDR3nt: TGTGCCAGCAGCCATCGACCGGGACAGTTGACTTACGAGCAGTACTTC
CDR3aa: CASSHRPGQLTYEQYF

d_gene: TRBD2
j_gene: TRBJ2-5
abundance: -
v_gene: TRBV7-9
CDR3nt: TGTGCCAGCAGCCGTAGCGGGGGGCAAGAGACCCAGTACTTC
CDR3aa: CASSRSGGQETQYF

d_gene: -
j_gene: TRBJ1-1
abundance: -
v_gene: TRBV20-1
CDR3nt: TGCAGTGCTAGTTGGGGCAGGGTCGACACTGAAGCTTTCTTT
CDR3aa: CSASWGRVDTEAFF

d_gene: -
j_gene: TRBJ1-5
abundance: -
v_gene: TRBV6-4
CDR3nt: TGTGCCAGCAGTGATCGCAGCGCAAATAGCAATCAGCCCCAGCATTTT
CDR3aa: CASSDRSANSNQPQHF

d_gene: TRBD2
j_gene: TRBJ2-2
abundance: -
v_gene: TRBV28
CDR3nt: TGTGCCAGCACCCAGGCCCTGGGACTAGCGGGAGGTACCGGGGAGCTGTTTTTT
CDR3aa: CASTQALGLAGGTGELFF

d_gene: -
j_gene: TRBJ2-1
abundance: -
v_gene: TRBV10-3
CDR3nt: TGTGCCATCAGCCTAACGGGACACTACAATGAGCAGTTCTTC
CDR3aa: CAISLTGHYNEQFF

d_gene: -
j_gene: TRBJ2-5
abundance: -
v_gene: TRBV1
CDR3nt: TGCACCAGCAGGCGGGTCTGCGCTAGCGGGCGACAAGAGACCCAGTACTTC
CDR3aa: CTSRRVCASGRQETQYF

d_gene: -
j_gene: TRBJ1-5
abundance: -
v_gene: TRBV23-1
CDR3nt: TGCGCCAGCAGTCAACTCCGCCCTGGAACCGATGACAGTGCGGGAGGGAGCAATCAGCCCCAGCATTTT
CDR3aa: CASSQLRPGTDDSAGGSNQPQHF